These 17 T cell receptor beta chains came from one sample sequenced in a study of blood T cell repertoires in COVID-19. Sequencing used immunoSEQ multiplex PCR; TCRdb keeps in-frame clones, though not all of them. This sample has around 150,000 clones, with about nine tenths found just once. The specimen was peripheral blood. The receptors derive from a man aged 50 or older with active COVID-19.

A single count supports this clone. The chain uses TRBV6-5 and TRBJ1-6; tentative D call: TRBD1 (6 bases). Germline V CDR1 and CDR2: MNHEY, SVGAGI. This CDR3 spans 14 amino acids. V was clipped by 6 bases and J by 8 bases, with 14 bases between them. The CDR3 region has the DNA TGTGCCAGCAGGCTCAGGGGAAGCTATTCACCCCTCCACTTT. It translates to CASRLRGSYSPLHF.

This clone appeared a few times. This chain uses TRBV14 with TRBJ1-5, with a possible D match to TRBD1 (5 bases). CDR1 is SGHDN, CDR2 FVKESK, per germline. V lost 8 bases, J lost 5 bases, and 16 bases lay in between. This CDR3 contains 14 residues. CDR3 coding DNA: TGTGCCAGCCGTACAGCGGGGCGCTATCAGCCCCAGCATTTT. As protein: CASRTAGRYQPQHF.

The CDR3 sequence is CASSPPGIADTQYF. The CDR3, as DNA: TGTGCCAGCAGCCCTCCGGGGATTGCAGATACGCAGTATTTT. J is TRBJ2-3 and V is TRBV5-6; D is perhaps TRBD2 (5 bases). The CDR3 extends over 14 amino acids. Germline CDR1 reads SGHDT; CDR2 reads YYEEEE. The V and J ends lost 4 bases and 4 bases respectively, with 13 bases between them.

The CDR3 reads CASSQVKGGQGNEKLFF. CDR3 nucleotides: TGCGCCAGCAGCCAAGTTAAGGGCGGACAGGGTAATGAAAAACTGTTTTTT. The chain has TRBV4-3 and TRBJ1-4; 8 nucleotides agree with TRBD1. The CDR3 contains 17 residues. The germline V gene encodes CDR1 LGHNA and CDR2 YSLEER. Losses at the gene ends were 1 base for V and 4 bases for J; bases not matched to a gene: 8.

The J gene is TRBJ2-2, the V gene TRBV6-5; the D gene is possibly TRBD1 (6 bases). Germline V gene lookup returns CDR1 MNHEY and CDR2 SVGAGI. With 4 bases removed from V and 2 bases from J, the gap between germline ends came to 14 bases. The CDR3 loop spans 16 amino acids. CDR3 nucleotide sequence: TGTGCCAGCAGTTCTCCCAGGGGTCGCAACACCGGGGAGCTGTTTTTT. Its protein product is CASSSPRGRNTGELFF.

The rearrangement links TRBV19 to TRBJ1-1; D unresolved. Per germline, CDR1 LNHDA and CDR2 SQIVND (reference sequence). With 7 bases removed from V and 5 bases from J, the gap between germline ends came to 14 bases. The CDR3 covers 13 residues. In DNA, the CDR3 is TGTGCCAGTACCCAAGGTCCGGGAACTGAAGCTTTCTTT. Its translation: CASTQGPGTEAFF. Using reference TRBV19 and TRBJ1-1 for the parts outside the CDR3, the full variable domain is DGGITQSPKYLFRKEGQNVTLSCEQNLNHDAMYWYRQDPGQGLRLIYYSQIVNDFQKGDIAEGYSVSREKKESFPLTVTSAQKNPTAFYLCASTQGPGTEAFFGQGTRLTVV.

CDR3: CASRLRLNYGYTF. The DNA of the CDR3 is TGTGCCAGCAGACTCAGGCTTAACTATGGCTACACCTTC. The J gene is TRBJ1-2, the V gene TRBV5-8; D gene uncertain. CDR3 length equals 13 residues. Germline lookup yields CDR1 SGHTS and CDR2 YDEGEE. The V gene lost 5 bases and the J gene lost 1 base, with 9 bases spanning the gap.

On this clone itself: The sample contains more than one DNA sequence encoding this CDR3. The chain recombines TRBV12-3 or TRBV12-4 with TRBJ1-1, with 7 nucleotides matching TRBD1. This CDR3 spans 12 amino acids. Trimming took 9 bases from V and 1 from J; bases not matched to a gene: 2. CDR3 region: CASRTGNTEAFF. In nucleotides, the CDR3 is TGTGCCAGTCGGACAGGGAACACTGAAGCTTTCTTT.

This chain joins TRBV9 and TRBJ1-2; D remains ambiguous. The germline gives CDR1 SGDLS, CDR2 YYNGEE. The CDR3 consists of 14 residues. The V and J ends lost 4 bases and 7 bases respectively, with 17 bases between them. CDR3 sequence: CASSTDKLGVGYTF. The DNA for the CDR3 is TGTGCCAGCAGCACGGATAAACTGGGCGTTGGCTACACCTTC.

The chain has TRBV12-3 or TRBV12-4 and TRBJ1-2; unclear D gene. This CDR3 contains 11 residues. V dropped 7 bases and J dropped 7 bases, with 10 bases sitting between them. CDR3 in DNA: TGTGCCAGCACACCAGGTCCTGGCTACACCTTC. Translating it yields CASTPGPGYTF.

The CDR3 bases are TGTGCCACCGGACAGGGGGGCCACTCTGGAAACACCATATATTTT. This translates into CATGQGGHSGNTIYF. The J gene is TRBJ1-3, the V gene TRBV15; TRBD1 agrees at 10 bases. The CDR3 sequence is 15 residues long. CDR1 and CDR2 from the germline V gene are LNHNV and YYDKDF (reference sequence). The junction had 4 bases not matched to a gene; V was cut back by 8 bases and J by 0 bases.

The V gene is TRBV12-1, the J gene TRBJ1-2; the table names TRBD1, a call not compared with the DNA. TRBV12-1 is a listed pseudogene. The CDR3 runs 14 residues. DNA of the CDR3: TGTGCCAGCAGCCTACCCCCCACAGGTTATGGCTACACCTTC. Translating it yields CASSLPPTGYGYTF.

Points on this clone: The sample has other DNA sequences that encode this CDR3 too. The rearrangement uses TRBV12-3 or TRBV12-4 and TRBJ2-3; D is possibly TRBD2 (6 bases). The V end lost 3 bases, the J end lost 6 bases, and 10 bases lay between the germline ends. The CDR3 runs to 13 residues. The CDR3: CASSFRRADTQYF. The DNA for the CDR3 is TGTGCCAGCAGTTTCAGGAGGGCTGATACGCAGTATTTT.

The rearrangement uses TRBV5-1 and TRBJ2-2, with D perhaps matching TRBD2 (5 bases). The CDR3 contains 15 residues. Per the germline V gene, CDR1 is SGHRS and CDR2 is YFSETQ. Trimming cost V 5 bases and J 2 bases, with 13 bases left between them. The CDR3 is CASRGGRGNTGELFF. In DNA form, the CDR3 reads TGCGCCAGCAGAGGAGGACGGGGAAACACCGGGGAGCTGTTTTTT.

The chain combines TRBV29-1 with TRBJ2-7; TRBD1 agrees at 9 bases. CDR3 size: 13 residues. Trimming at V came to 5 bases and at J to 2 bases, leaving 4 bases not matched to a gene. Germline lookup yields CDR1 SQVTM and CDR2 ANQGSEA. DNA for the CDR3: TGCAGCGTTACGGACAGGGGTACCTACGAGCAGTACTTC. This encodes CSVTDRGTYEQYF.

The chain combines TRBV6-5 with TRBJ2-6, with D uncertain. Germline V gene data show CDR1 as MNHEY and CDR2 as SVGAGI. This CDR3 is built from 11 residues. V was clipped by 11 bases and J by 6 bases, with 8 bases between them. The chain's CDR3 is CASSPANVLTF. As DNA, the CDR3 is TGTGCCTCCTCCCCGGCCAACGTCCTGACTTTC.

The J gene is TRBJ2-4, the V gene TRBV3-1 (or the pseudogene TRBV3-2), with a tentative D call TRBD2 (5 bases). Trimming left V 2 bases short and J 1 base short, with 6 bases between. This CDR3 has 14 residues. CDR1 LGHDT and CDR2 YNNKEL come from the germline V gene (reference sequence). The CDR3: CASSQRGAKNIQYF. The CDR3 bases are TGTGCCAGCAGCCAAAGAGGGGCCAAAAACATTCAGTACTTC.